The rows below give T cell receptor beta chains drawn from one sample of a study of T cells expressing NK-cell markers. TCRdb reanalyzed the 5' RACE reads and collapses them to one entry per CDR3 protein, without DNA. Recorded for this sample: about 160,000 distinct CDR3 sequences. The sequenced sample consisted of blood T cells: a sorted CD56 or NKG2C T cell subset, CD4+ or CD8+ T cells, or bulk PBMC T cells (not recorded which). The receptors originated from a man aged 18-75 years in good health. The CDR3 runs from the conserved cysteine through the conserved F or W. Each record gives: J gene, V gene, CDR3 protein.

>TRBJ2-1|TRBV7-9
CASCVRNRICEQFF
>TRBJ2-3|TRBV7-6
CASTLTGWADTQYF
>TRBJ2-7|TRBV7-2
CASSLVPRQGLAYEQYF
>TRBJ2-1|TRBV19
CASSPRTSGLSSYNEQFF
>TRBJ1-2|TRBV12-3/TRBV12-4
CASTKGALGYTF
>TRBJ1-2|TRBV25-1
CASAGPVSYYGYTF
>TRBJ2-7|TRBV3-1
CASSQEGWGRSSYEQYF
>TRBJ1-2|TRBV7-9
CASSLDSGYTF
>TRBJ2-7|TRBV6-4
CASSTGQGSSYEQYF
>TRBJ2-5|TRBV4-2
CASSQDEGKMGHETQYF
>TRBJ2-1|TRBV9
CASSVFEVGSEQFF
>TRBJ2-6|TRBV3-1
CASSQLFDVGQGSSGANVLTF
>TRBJ2-7|TRBV6-5
CASSSRDSINEQYF
>TRBJ1-2|TRBV2
CASSEGTGAYYGYTF
>TRBJ1-1|TRBV19
CASSIGGEEAFF
>TRBJ1-2|TRBV10-3
CAISESATGGNYGYTF
>TRBJ2-7|TRBV20-1
CSARPLTTYEQYF
>TRBJ1-1|TRBV6-1
CASSDGVGTGDKAFF
>TRBJ2-7|TRBV2
CASSDKAEAYEQYF
>TRBJ2-1|TRBV5-5
CASSLLVLEQFF
>TRBJ2-3|TRBV6-5
CASSYQDGNTQYF
>TRBJ2-7|TRBV29-1
CSVEQQNSTDPYEQYF
>TRBJ1-1|TRBV19
CASRAWGEMNTEAFF
>TRBJ2-7|TRBV7-8
CASSLAYPQGGEQYF
>TRBJ2-4|TRBV5-1
CASSPGLAGGLAKNIQYF
>TRBJ2-5|TRBV3-1
CASSQDGTSVDQETQYF
>TRBJ1-3|TRBV20-1
CSAKDVSSGNTIYF
>TRBJ2-1|TRBV6-5
CASSSRTLAGPYNEQFF
>TRBJ2-3|TRBV7-8
CASSLFGVNPQNTQYF
>TRBJ2-3|TRBV7-6
CASSFHRDRGLAGGYYF
>TRBJ1-1|TRBV19
CASSLRTGDAEAFF
>TRBJ2-5|TRBV6-1
CASSAGTGPDEVETQYF
>TRBJ2-3|TRBV20-1
CSASILSRISTDTQYF
>TRBJ2-7|TRBV27
CASSRDGQLTYEQYF
>TRBJ2-1|TRBV15
CATSFGVEAVDEQFF
>TRBJ1-1|TRBV20-1
CSAAGTGGLRAFF
>TRBJ1-1|TRBV5-1
CASRSIGDSRAFF
>TRBJ1-2|TRBV2
CASSSLGDGYTF
>TRBJ2-2|TRBV28
CASNAGGFTGELFF
>TRBJ2-3|TRBV5-1
CASSRMESHSTDTQYF
>TRBJ2-3|TRBV7-9
CASSLMTGPSTDTQYF
>TRBJ1-2|TRBV6-1
CASSELRAYGYTF
>TRBJ2-1|TRBV12-3/TRBV12-4
CASSLGSFSYNEQFF
>TRBJ2-3|TRBV11-2
CASSRAAGTGLIDTQYF
>TRBJ2-1|TRBV5-5
CASSYPLGGGEQFF